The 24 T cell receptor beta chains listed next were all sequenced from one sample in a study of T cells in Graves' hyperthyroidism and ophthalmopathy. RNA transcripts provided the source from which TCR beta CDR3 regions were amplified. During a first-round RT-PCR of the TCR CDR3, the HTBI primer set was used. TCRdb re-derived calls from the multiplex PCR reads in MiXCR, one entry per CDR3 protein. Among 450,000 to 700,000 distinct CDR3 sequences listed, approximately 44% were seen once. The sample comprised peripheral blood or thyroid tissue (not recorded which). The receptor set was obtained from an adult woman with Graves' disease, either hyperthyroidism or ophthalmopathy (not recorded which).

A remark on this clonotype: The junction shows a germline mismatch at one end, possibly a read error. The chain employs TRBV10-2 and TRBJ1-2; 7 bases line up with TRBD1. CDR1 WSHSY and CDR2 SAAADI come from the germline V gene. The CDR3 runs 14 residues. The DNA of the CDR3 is TGTGCCAGCAGCCGGACAGGCAACTACTATGGCTACACCTTC. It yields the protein CASSRTGNYYGYTF.

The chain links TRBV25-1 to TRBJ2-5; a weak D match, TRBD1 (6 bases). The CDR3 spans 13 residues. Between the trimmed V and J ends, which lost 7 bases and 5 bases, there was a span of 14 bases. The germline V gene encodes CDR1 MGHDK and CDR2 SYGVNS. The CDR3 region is CASTQGMMETQYF. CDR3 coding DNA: TGTGCCAGCACCCAGGGGATGATGGAGACCCAGTACTTC.

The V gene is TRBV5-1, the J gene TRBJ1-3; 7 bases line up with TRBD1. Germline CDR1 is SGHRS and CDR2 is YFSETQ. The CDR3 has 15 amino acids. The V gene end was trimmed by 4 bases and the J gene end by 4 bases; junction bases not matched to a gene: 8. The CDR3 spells CASSAPGQYGNTIYF. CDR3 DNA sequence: TGCGCCAGCAGCGCACCGGGACAGTACGGAAACACCATATATTTT.

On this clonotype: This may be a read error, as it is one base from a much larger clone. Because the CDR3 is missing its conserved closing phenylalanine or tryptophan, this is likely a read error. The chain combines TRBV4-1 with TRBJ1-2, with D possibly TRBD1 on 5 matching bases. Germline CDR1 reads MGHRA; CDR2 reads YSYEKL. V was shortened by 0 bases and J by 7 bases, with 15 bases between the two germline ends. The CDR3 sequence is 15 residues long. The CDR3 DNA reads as TGCGCCAGCAGCCAAGATATCGGGGGTTTCTCTGGCTACACCCTC. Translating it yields CASSQDIGGFSGYTL.

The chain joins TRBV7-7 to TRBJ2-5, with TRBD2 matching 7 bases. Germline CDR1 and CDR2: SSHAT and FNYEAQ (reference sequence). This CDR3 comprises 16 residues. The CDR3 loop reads CASARFSPGGGETQYF. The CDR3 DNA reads TGTGCTAGCGCGCGGTTTAGTCCGGGAGGAGGAGAGACCCAGTACTTC.

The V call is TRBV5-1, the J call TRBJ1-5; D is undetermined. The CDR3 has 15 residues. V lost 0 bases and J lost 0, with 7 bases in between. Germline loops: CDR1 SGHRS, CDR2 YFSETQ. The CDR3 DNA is TGCGCCAGCAGCTTGGAACCGGCTAGCAATCAGCCCCAGCATTTT. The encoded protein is CASSLEPASNQPQHF.

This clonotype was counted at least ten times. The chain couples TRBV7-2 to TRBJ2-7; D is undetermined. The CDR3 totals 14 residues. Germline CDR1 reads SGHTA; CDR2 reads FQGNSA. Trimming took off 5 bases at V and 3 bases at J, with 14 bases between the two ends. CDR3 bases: TGTGCCAGCAGCCTCCAGACACGTTTCTACGAGCAGTACTTC. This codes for CASSLQTRFYEQYF.

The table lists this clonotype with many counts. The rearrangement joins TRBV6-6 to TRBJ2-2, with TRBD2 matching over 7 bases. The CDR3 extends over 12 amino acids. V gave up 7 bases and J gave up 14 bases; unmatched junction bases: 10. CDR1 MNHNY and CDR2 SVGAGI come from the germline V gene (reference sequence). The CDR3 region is CASNPSGLPLFF. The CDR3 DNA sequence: TGTGCCAGCAACCCTTCGGGACTACCCCTGTTTTTT.

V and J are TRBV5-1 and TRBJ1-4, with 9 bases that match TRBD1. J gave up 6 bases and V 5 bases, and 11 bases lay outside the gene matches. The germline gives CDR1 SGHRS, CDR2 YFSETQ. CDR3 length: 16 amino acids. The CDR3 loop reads CASRAGQGIRYEKLFF. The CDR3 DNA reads TGCGCCAGCAGGGCTGGACAGGGGATTAGATATGAAAAACTGTTTTTT.

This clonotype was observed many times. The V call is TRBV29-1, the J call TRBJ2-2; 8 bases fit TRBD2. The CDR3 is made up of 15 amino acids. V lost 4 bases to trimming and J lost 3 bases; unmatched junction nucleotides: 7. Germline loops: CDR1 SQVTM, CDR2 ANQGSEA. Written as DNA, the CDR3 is TGCAGCGTTGCCAGTAGCGGGAAGGACACCGGGGAGCTGTTTTTT. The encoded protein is CSVASSGKDTGELFF.

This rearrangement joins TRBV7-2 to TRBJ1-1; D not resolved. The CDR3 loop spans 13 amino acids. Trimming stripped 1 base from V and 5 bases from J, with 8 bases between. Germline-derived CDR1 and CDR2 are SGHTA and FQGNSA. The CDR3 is CASSLVARTEAFF. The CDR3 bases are TGTGCCAGCAGCTTAGTCGCGAGAACTGAAGCTTTCTTT.

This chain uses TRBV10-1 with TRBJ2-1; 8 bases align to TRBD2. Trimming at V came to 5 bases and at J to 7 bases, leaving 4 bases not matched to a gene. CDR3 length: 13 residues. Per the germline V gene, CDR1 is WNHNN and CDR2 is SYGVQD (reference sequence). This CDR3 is CASSYLAGNEQFF. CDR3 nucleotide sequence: TGCGCCAGCAGTTACCTAGCGGGTAATGAGCAGTTCTTC.

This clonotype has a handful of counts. The CDR3 coding sequence is TGTGCCATCAGTGCCGACGGCAGGGCCGAGGAGACCCAGTACTTC. It specifies CAISADGRAEETQYF. The rearrangement joins TRBV10-3 to TRBJ2-5; tentative D call: TRBD1 (5 bases). V was clipped by 4 bases and J by 5 bases, with 17 bases between them. The germline V gene encodes CDR1 ENHRY and CDR2 SYGVKD. The CDR3 totals 15 residues.

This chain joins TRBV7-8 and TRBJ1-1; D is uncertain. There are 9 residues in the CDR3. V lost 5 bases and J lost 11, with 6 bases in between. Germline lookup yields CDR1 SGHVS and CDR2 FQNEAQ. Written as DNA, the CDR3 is TGTGCCAGCAGCAAAGGGGCTTTCTTT. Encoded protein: CASSKGAFF.

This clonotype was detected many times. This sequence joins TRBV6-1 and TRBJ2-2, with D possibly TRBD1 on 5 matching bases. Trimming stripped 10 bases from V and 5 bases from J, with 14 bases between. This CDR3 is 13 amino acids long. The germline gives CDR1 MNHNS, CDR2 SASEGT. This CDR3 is CATRAGKTGELFF. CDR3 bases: TGTGCCACCAGGGCAGGGAAGACCGGGGAGCTGTTTTTT.

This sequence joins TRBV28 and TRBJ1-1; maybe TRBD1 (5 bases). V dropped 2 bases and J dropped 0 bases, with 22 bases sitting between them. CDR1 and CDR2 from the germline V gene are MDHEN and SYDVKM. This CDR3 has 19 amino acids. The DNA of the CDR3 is TGTGCCAGCAGTTTAAAGGGCCTGACAGACTGGAGTATGAACACTGAAGCTTTCTTT. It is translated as CASSLKGLTDWSMNTEAFF.

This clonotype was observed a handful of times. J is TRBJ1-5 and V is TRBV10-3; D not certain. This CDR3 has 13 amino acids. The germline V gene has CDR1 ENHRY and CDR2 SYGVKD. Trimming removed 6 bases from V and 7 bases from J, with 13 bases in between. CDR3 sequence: CAISDTARQPQHF. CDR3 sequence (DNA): TGTGCCATCAGCGACACCGCTCGGCAGCCCCAGCATTTT.

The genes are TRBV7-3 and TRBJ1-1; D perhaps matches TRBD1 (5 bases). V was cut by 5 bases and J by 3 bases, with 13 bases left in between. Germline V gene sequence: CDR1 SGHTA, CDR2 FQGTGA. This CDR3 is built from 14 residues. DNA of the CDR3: TGTGCCAGCAGCGCCAGCCCCAGGGACACTGAAGCTTTCTTT. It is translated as CASSASPRDTEAFF.

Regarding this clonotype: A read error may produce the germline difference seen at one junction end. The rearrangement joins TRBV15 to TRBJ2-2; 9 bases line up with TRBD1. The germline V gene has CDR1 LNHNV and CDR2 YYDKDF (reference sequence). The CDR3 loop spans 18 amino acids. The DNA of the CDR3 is TGTGCCGCCAGCAGAATAAGCTTAGGGACAGGGTACACCGGGGAGCTGTTTTTT. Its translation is CAASRISLGTGYTGELFF.

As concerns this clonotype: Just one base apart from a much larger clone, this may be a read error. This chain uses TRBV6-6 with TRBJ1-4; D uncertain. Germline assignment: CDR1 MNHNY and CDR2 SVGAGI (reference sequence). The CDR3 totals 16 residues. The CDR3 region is CACSNLETGYMFKLFF. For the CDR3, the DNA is TGTGCCTGCAGTAACCTCGAGACCGGGTACATGTTTAAACTGTTTTTT.

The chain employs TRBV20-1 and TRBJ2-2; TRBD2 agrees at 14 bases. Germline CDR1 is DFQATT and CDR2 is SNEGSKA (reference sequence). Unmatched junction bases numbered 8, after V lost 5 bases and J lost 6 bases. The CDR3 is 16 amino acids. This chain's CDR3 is CSAREGLAGVPGELFF. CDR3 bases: TGCAGTGCTCGCGAGGGACTAGCGGGAGTTCCCGGGGAGCTGTTTTTT.

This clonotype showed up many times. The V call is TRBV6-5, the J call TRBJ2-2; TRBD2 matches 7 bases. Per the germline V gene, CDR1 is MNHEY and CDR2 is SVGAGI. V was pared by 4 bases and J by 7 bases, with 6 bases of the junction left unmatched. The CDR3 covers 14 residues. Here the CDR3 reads CASSFRLAGGELFF. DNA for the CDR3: TGTGCCAGCAGTTTCCGACTAGCAGGCGGGGAGCTGTTTTTT.

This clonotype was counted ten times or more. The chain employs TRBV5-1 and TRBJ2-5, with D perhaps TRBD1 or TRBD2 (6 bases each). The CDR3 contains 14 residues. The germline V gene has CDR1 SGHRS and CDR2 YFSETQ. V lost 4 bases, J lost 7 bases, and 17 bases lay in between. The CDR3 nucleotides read TGCGCCAGCAGCCCGGACAGACTAGAATCGACCCAGTACTTC. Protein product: CASSPDRLESTQYF.

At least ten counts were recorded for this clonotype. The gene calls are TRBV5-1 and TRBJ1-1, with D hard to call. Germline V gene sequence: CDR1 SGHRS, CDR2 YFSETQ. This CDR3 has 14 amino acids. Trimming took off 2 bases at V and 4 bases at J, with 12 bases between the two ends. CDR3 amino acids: CASSFGLSGTEAFF. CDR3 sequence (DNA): TGCGCCAGCAGCTTCGGGCTTTCGGGCACTGAAGCTTTCTTT.